The clone carrying this TCR beta chain was observed a few times. The antigen remains undetermined. Method: immunoSEQ multiplex PCR; TCRdb's copy keeps in-frame clones and lacks some. The profile shows about 21,000 clones, 70% to 85% of them singletons. The sample is drawn from a study of OX40 agonist ivuxolimab in advanced cancers. Study summary: Eligibility rules accepted prior anti-PD-1, anti-PD-L1 or anti-CTLA-4 therapy, and over 30% had some. The study, taken as a whole, reports: At doses 0.1 to 3.0 mg/kg, CD4+ and CD8+ clones expanded.

Trimming took off 4 bases at V and 3 bases at J, with 14 bases between the two ends. This CDR3 spans 14 amino acids. Germline V gene lookup returns CDR1 SGHDT and CDR2 YYEEEE. The source was CD4+ or CD8+ T cells sorted from blood, collected in a trial of the OX40 agonist ivuxolimab. The rearrangement links TRBV5-6 to TRBJ2-7; maybe TRBD1 (6 bases). This sequence was found in an adult with an advanced solid tumor such as melanoma, head and neck, liver or kidney cancer. In DNA form, the CDR3 reads TGTGCCAGCAGCAGAAGACAGGCAGTCTACGAGCAGTACTTC. It yields the protein CASSRRQAVYEQYF.